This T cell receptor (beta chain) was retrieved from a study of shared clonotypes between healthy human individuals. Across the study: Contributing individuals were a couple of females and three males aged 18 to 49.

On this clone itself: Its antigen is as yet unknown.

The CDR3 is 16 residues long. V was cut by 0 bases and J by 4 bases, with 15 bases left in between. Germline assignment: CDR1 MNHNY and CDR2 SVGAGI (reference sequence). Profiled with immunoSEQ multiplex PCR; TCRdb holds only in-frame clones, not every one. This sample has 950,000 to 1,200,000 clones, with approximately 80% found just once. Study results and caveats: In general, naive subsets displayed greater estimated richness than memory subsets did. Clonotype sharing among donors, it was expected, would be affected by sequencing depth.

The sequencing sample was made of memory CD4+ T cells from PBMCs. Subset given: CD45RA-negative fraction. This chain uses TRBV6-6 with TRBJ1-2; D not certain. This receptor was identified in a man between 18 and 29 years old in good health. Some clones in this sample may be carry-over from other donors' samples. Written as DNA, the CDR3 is TGTGCCAGCAGTTACTCAGAGGCCTCCAGCGGCTATGGCTACACCTTC. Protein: CASSYSEASSGYGYTF.